A selection of T cell receptor beta chains follows, all from one sample in a study of blood T cell repertoires in COVID-19. The assay was immunoSEQ multiplex PCR, and TCRdb's table has in-frame clones only and misses some. The sample yields under 200,000 clones, roughly 73% seen once. Sequenced sample: peripheral blood. The receptors were sampled from a man between 65 and 79 years old with acute or convalescent COVID-19. Each CDR3 is given with its conserved first and last residue. The D gene is left open where the match is weak. Clone size, where shown, is once, few, many, or a class for clones that have expanded.

TRBD1	TRBJ2-7	TRBV19	few	16	CASSRDRGRATYEQYF	TGTGCCAGTAGTCGAGACAGGGGGCGAGCGACCTACGAGCAGTACTTC
TRBD2	TRBJ2-1	TRBV5-1	-	17	CASSTGTSGGLWNEQFF	TGCGCCAGCAGCACAGGGACTAGCGGGGGGCTTTGGAATGAGCAGTTCTTC
TRBD1	TRBJ2-7	TRBV5-5	-	15	CASSLSWTGTYEQYF	TGTGCCAGCAGCTTGAGTTGGACAGGGACCTACGAGCAGTACTTC
-	TRBJ1-2	TRBV19	few	17	CASSIGPNGGFDYGYTF	TGTGCCAGTAGTATAGGCCCGAATGGAGGGTTTGACTATGGCTACACCTTC
-	TRBJ2-2	TRBV18	-	15	CASSSDRQRLGELFF	TGTGCCAGCTCCTCAGACAGACAAAGACTCGGGGAGCTGTTTTTT
-	TRBJ2-5	TRBV28	once	15	CASSLFFLVRETQYF	TGTGCCAGCAGTTTATTCTTCCTAGTTCGGGAGACCCAGTACTTC
TRBD2	TRBJ2-5	TRBV19	-	16	CASRRLAGGPLETQYF	TGTGCCAGTAGAAGACTAGCGGGAGGGCCTTTGGAGACCCAGTACTTC
-	TRBJ1-4	TRBV27	-	14	CASSRTDGDEKLFF	TGTGCCAGCAGTCGGACGGACGGGGATGAAAAACTGTTTTTT
-	TRBJ1-2	TRBV11-2	few	14	CASSDSPGGYGYTF	TGTGCCAGCAGCGACAGCCCGGGGGGCTATGGCTACACCTTC
TRBD1	TRBJ1-5	TRBV7-2	-	16	CASSLYRGGGGQPQHF	TGTGCCAGCAGCTTATACAGGGGGGGAGGAGGTCAGCCCCAGCATTTT
TRBD1	TRBJ1-3	TRBV18	once	16	CASSPLGQGAGNTIYF	TGTGCCAGCTCCCCTTTGGGACAGGGGGCTGGAAACACCATATATTTT
-	TRBJ1-2	TRBV6-4	-	15	CASRAPGVVNYGYTF	TGTGCCAGCCGCGCCCCTGGAGTGGTGAACTATGGCTACACCTTC
TRBD2	TRBJ2-5	TRBV28	-	13	CASFGREVKTQYF	TGTGCCAGCTTCGGGCGGGAGGTAAAGACCCAGTACTTC
-	TRBJ1-1	TRBV5-1	-	15	CASSFRGHRNTEAFF	TGCGCCAGCAGCTTCCGGGGACACCGGAACACTGAAGCTTTCTTT
-	TRBJ1-1	TRBV19	-	13	CASSTALNTEAFF	TGTGCCAGTAGTACAGCGTTGAACACTGAAGCTTTCTTT
-	TRBJ1-4	TRBV3-1/TRBV3-2	-	16	CASRPSADTTNEKLFF	TGTGCCAGCAGGCCCTCGGCGGATACAACTAATGAAAAACTGTTTTTT
TRBD1	TRBJ2-1	TRBV5-1	-	15	CASSPGQGAFNEQFF	TGCGCCAGCAGCCCGGGACAGGGGGCCTTCAATGAGCAGTTCTTC
TRBD1	TRBJ2-3	TRBV6-5	-	13	CASIRTGTDTQYF	TGTGCCAGCATCAGGACAGGTACCGATACGCAGTATTTT
-	TRBJ2-1	TRBV7-2	once	13	CASSSGGGDEQFF	TGTGCCAGCAGCTCGGGAGGGGGCGATGAGCAGTTCTTC
-	TRBJ1-2	TRBV7-9	-	16	CASSLAQRGSNYGYTF	TGTGCCAGCAGCTTAGCACAAAGGGGCAGTAACTATGGCTACACCTTC
-	TRBJ1-4	TRBV5-8	once	16	CASSLGQAATNEKLFF	TGTGCCAGCAGCTTGGGTCAAGCTGCAACTAATGAAAAACTGTTTTTT
-	TRBJ1-1	TRBV19	-	15	CASSKAGTLNTEAFF	TGTGCCAGCTCCAAGGCCGGGACATTGAACACTGAAGCTTTCTTT
TRBD1	TRBJ2-7	TRBV6-2/TRBV6-3	-	14	CASSYGTGQREQYF	TGTGCCAGCAGTTATGGGACAGGACAACGCGAGCAGTACTTC
TRBD1	TRBJ1-2	TRBV7-3	-	16	CASSLTNTGDPYGYTF	TGTGCCAGCAGCTTAACTAATACAGGGGATCCCTATGGCTACACCTTC
-	TRBJ1-2	TRBV29-1	-	13	CSVRKGAAYGYTF	TGCAGCGTTAGGAAAGGGGCGGCCTATGGCTACACCTTC
TRBD1	TRBJ1-5	TRBV6-5	few	14	CASSTGGAGQPQHF	TGTGCCAGTAGTACAGGGGGCGCAGGGCAGCCCCAGCATTTT
TRBD2	TRBJ2-7	TRBV7-9	-	15	CASSKDSGSSFEQYF	TGTGCCAGCAGCAAAGATAGCGGGAGCTCCTTCGAGCAGTACTTC
TRBD1	TRBJ2-2	TRBV15	-	17	CATSRERGGQGTGELFF	TGTGCCACCAGCAGAGAAAGGGGCGGACAGGGGACCGGGGAGCTGTTTTTT
-	TRBJ2-2	TRBV19	-	13	CASSIDPAGELFF	TGTGCCAGTAGTATAGATCCAGCCGGGGAGCTGTTTTTT
TRBD1	TRBJ1-5	TRBV5-1	-	16	CASSLYPTGVNQPQHF	TGCGCCAGCAGCTTGTACCCGACAGGGGTCAATCAGCCCCAGCATTTT
TRBD2	TRBJ2-5	TRBV18	-	18	CASSPRLALAGGQETQYF	TGTGCCAGCTCACCACGATTGGCACTAGCGGGAGGCCAAGAGACCCAGTACTTC
TRBD2	TRBJ2-7	TRBV7-9	-	14	CASSPAGGPYEQYF	TGTGCCAGCAGCCCAGCGGGAGGGCCCTACGAGCAGTACTTC
-	TRBJ2-7	TRBV29-1	-	14	CSVEDPESIYEQYF	TGCAGCGTTGAAGATCCTGAGTCTATCTACGAGCAGTACTTC